Listed below are T cell receptor beta chains from one sample, sequenced in a study of blood T cell repertoires in COVID-19. TCRdb's table, derived via immunoSEQ multiplex PCR, lists solely in-frame clones and lacks some. The table shows around 260,000 clones, with more than 75% occurring only once. The sequenced sample was peripheral blood. These receptors were taken from a woman in her fifties or sixties with acute or convalescent COVID-19. The CDR3 runs from the conserved cysteine through the conserved F or W. A D gene is named only where the DNA matches it firmly. The size entry is marked missing in some rows and otherwise reads once, few, many or a size class.

cdr3_nt,cdr3_aa,clone_size,v_call,d_call,j_call
TGTGCTTGGAAGCCCAGCGGACGCAATGAGCAGTTCTTC,CAWKPSGRNEQFF,few,TRBV30,NA,TRBJ2-1
TGTGCCAGCAGCTTGGCTGCGGGAGTGGGAGAGACCCAGTACTTC,CASSLAAGVGETQYF,once,TRBV5-4,TRBD2,TRBJ2-5
TGTGCCAGCTCACCACCCGGCGGTGGACAGGGTAACACTGAAGCTTTCTTT,CASSPPGGGQGNTEAFF,NA,TRBV18,TRBD1,TRBJ1-1
TGTGCCAGCACCTTAGGACAGATCTATGGCTACACCTTC,CASTLGQIYGYTF,NA,TRBV12-3/TRBV12-4,NA,TRBJ1-2
TGTGCCAGCAGTTACGTGAGCCCCAATGAGCAGTTCTTC,CASSYVSPNEQFF,NA,TRBV6-2/TRBV6-3,NA,TRBJ2-1
TGCGCCAGCTGCTCGGGACAAGACACTGAAGCTTTCTTT,CASCSGQDTEAFF,NA,TRBV5-1,NA,TRBJ1-1
TGTGCCAGCAGCACCTACGGGGGTAATACGCAGTATTTT,CASSTYGGNTQYF,once,TRBV5-4,NA,TRBJ2-3
TGTGCCAGCAGTAGCTCAGCGGGGCCGGCGAACAATGAGCAGTTCTTC,CASSSSAGPANNEQFF,NA,TRBV28,TRBD2,TRBJ2-1
TGTGCCAGCAGCTTTAGCGGGAGCGAAGATACGCAGTATTTT,CASSFSGSEDTQYF,NA,TRBV7-9,TRBD2,TRBJ2-3
TGTGCCAGCAGCTTCTACGCGGGAGCGGGCACCGGGGAGCTGTTTTTT,CASSFYAGAGTGELFF,NA,TRBV7-3,TRBD2,TRBJ2-2
TGCGCCAGCAGACCGACAGGGAACTATGGCTACACCTTC,CASRPTGNYGYTF,NA,TRBV5-1,TRBD1,TRBJ1-2
TGTGCCAGCAGTTTAGGGGGCGTAAGGGGCGCTAACTATGGCTACACCTTC,CASSLGGVRGANYGYTF,NA,TRBV28,NA,TRBJ1-2
TGTGCCAGCAGTTACTCTCCTCTCAGCTCCTACAATGAGCAGTTCTTC,CASSYSPLSSYNEQFF,NA,TRBV6-5,NA,TRBJ2-1
TGCAGCGTGAGCCGGGACAGCCCAGGAAACACTGAAGCTTTCTTT,CSVSRDSPGNTEAFF,NA,TRBV29-1,TRBD1,TRBJ1-1
TGTGCCATCAGCGGACTCGGGACAGGGGCCGGAGACTACACCTTC,CAISGLGTGAGDYTF,NA,TRBV10-3,TRBD1,TRBJ1-2
TGTGCCAGCAGCCGGGAAGCAGGCAGGAATGAAAAACTGTTTTTT,CASSREAGRNEKLFF,once,TRBV5-4,NA,TRBJ1-4
TGCAGTAAGACAGGGGTAGGTGAGCAGTACTTC,CSKTGVGEQYF,NA,TRBV20-1,TRBD1,TRBJ2-7
TGCGCCAGCAGCTTGGCCCAGACAGGGCGGACCTACGAGCAGTACTTC,CASSLAQTGRTYEQYF,NA,TRBV5-1,TRBD1,TRBJ2-7
TGTGCCAGTAGTCGCGGGAGAGCCTACGAGCAGTACTTC,CASSRGRAYEQYF,NA,TRBV19,TRBD2,TRBJ2-7
TGTGCCAGCAGCTTACAGGTGATACCTGGAAACACCATATATTTT,CASSLQVIPGNTIYF,NA,TRBV5-8,NA,TRBJ1-3
TGCGCCAGCAGCTTCGACAGGGCGAACGAGCAGTACTTC,CASSFDRANEQYF,NA,TRBV5-1,TRBD1,TRBJ2-7
TGTGCCAGCAGCTGGGGACAGGGGGCGAACACCGGGGAGCTGTTTTTT,CASSWGQGANTGELFF,few,TRBV5-4,TRBD1,TRBJ2-2
TGTGCCAGCATAAGTGGACAGGGGGCTTACGAGCAGTACTTC,CASISGQGAYEQYF,once,TRBV28,TRBD1,TRBJ2-7
TGTGCCAGCAGCCAAGTGTCGGTTGATGAAGCTTTCTTT,CASSQVSVDEAFF,NA,TRBV3-1/TRBV3-2,NA,TRBJ1-1
TGTGCCAGCAGTTTAGCTCTCAATCAGCCCCAGCATTTT,CASSLALNQPQHF,NA,TRBV12-3/TRBV12-4,NA,TRBJ1-5
TGTGCCAGCAGCTTGGTGGGCAGGGGGCAGGAGGGCTACACCTTC,CASSLVGRGQEGYTF,NA,TRBV5-4,TRBD1,TRBJ1-2